The source of this T cell receptor (beta chain) is a study of cytomegalovirus exposure and HLA in healthy donors. General study results and limits: Within the data, a cluster of highly shared sequence variants was likely a sequencing artifact.

Details on this clone: The antigen remains unidentified.

The PCR contained 60 Vbeta and 13 Jbeta primers. Generated by immunoSEQ multiplex PCR, the TCRdb table keeps only in-frame clones and is missing some. Of approximately 85,000 clones listed, about 80% are singletons. The length of the CDR3 is 14 residues. V was clipped by 5 bases and J by 5 bases, with 15 bases between them. Germline CDR1 is KGHSH and CDR2 is LQKENI. Sequences were obtained from PBMCs. This clonotype originated in a man aged 45 to 65 in good health and CMV-seropositive. J is TRBJ2-5 and V is TRBV18; D is perhaps TRBD1 (6 bases). The CDR3 loop reads CASSTTGSPETQYF. The CDR3 DNA follows: TGTGCCAGCTCAACAACAGGGAGTCCGGAGACCCAGTACTTC.